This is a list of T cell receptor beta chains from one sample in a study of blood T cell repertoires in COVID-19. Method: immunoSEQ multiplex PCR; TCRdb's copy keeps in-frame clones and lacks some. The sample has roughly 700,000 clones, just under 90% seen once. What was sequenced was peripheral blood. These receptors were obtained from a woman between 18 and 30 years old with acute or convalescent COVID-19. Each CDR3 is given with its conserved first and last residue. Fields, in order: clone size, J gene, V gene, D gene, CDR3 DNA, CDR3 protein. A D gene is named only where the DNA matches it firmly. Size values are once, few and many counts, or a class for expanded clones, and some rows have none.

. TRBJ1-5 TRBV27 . TGTGCCAGCAGTTTAGAACAAGGGGTACAGCCCCAGCATTTT CASSLEQGVQPQHF
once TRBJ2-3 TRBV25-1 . TGTGCCAGCAGCTTGCGGACAACAGATACGCAGTATTTT CASSLRTTDTQYF
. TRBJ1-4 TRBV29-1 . TGCAGCGTTGGGAGGGGAAGTGAAAAACTGTTTTTT CSVGRGSEKLFF
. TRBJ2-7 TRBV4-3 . TGCGCCAGCAGCCAAGATCGAGGGGGTGGGGCCGTTCTTTACTTC CASSQDRGGGAVLYF
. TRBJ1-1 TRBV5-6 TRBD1 TGTGCCAGCAGTCCGGGGACAGGAACTGAAGCTTTCTTT CASSPGTGTEAFF
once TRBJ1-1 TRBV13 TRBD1 TGTGCCAGCAGCATCTCACAGGGGAACGAAGCTTTCTTT CASSISQGNEAFF
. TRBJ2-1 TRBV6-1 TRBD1 TGTGCCAGCAGTGAATGGGTGACAGGGCTAATGCGGAATGAGCAGTTCTTC CASSEWVTGLMRNEQFF
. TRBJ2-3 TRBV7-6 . TGTGCCAGCAGCTCACCGAACCCACAGACAGATACGCAGTATTTT CASSSPNPQTDTQYF
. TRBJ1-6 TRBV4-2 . TGTGCCACCTCCGGGGATTATAATTCACCCCTCCACTTT CATSGDYNSPLHF
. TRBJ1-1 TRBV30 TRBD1 TGTGCCTGGAGTGGGGACAGGGCGAACACTGAAGCTTTCTTT CAWSGDRANTEAFF
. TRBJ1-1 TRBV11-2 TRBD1 TGTGCCAGCAGTCCGGAGGGACAGGGGGTGAGCCGGAAGACTGAAGCTTTCTTT CASSPEGQGVSRKTEAFF
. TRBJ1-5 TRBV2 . TGTGCCAGCAGTGAACAGGGGATTAGCAATCAGCCCCAGCATTTT CASSEQGISNQPQHF
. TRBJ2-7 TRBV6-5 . TGTGCCAGCAGTTACCGCCCGGCGGACGAGCAGTACTTC CASSYRPADEQYF
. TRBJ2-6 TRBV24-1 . TGTGCCACCGCCGACAGGAGACCTGGGGCCAACGTCCTGACTTTC CATADRRPGANVLTF
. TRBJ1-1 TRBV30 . TGTGCCTGGTCCCCCACGGGGTGGACTGAAGCTTTCTTT CAWSPTGWTEAFF
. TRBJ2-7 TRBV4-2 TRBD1 TGTGCCAGCAGCCAAGTTGGAGACAGGGGCGAGCAGTACTTC CASSQVGDRGEQYF
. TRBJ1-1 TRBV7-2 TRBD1 TGTGCCAGCAGCTTCAACCGGGACAGGGCAGAGTTGAACACTGAAGCTTTCTTT CASSFNRDRAELNTEAFF
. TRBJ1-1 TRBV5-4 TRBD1 TGTGCCAGCAGCTTAGGGACAGGGCACACTGAAGCTTTCTTT CASSLGTGHTEAFF
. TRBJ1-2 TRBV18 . TGTGCCAGCTCACTAGGACTCCGGGACTTCTATGGCTACACCTTC CASSLGLRDFYGYTF
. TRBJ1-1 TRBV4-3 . TGCGCCAGCAGCCTAGGACAAGTGAACACTGAAGCTTTCTTT CASSLGQVNTEAFF
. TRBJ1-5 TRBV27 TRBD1 TGTGCCAGCAAACCGGGACAGGAAATCCTCAATCAGCCCCAGCATTTT CASKPGQEILNQPQHF
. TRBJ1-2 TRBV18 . TGTGCCAGCTCACCCCGGGGGATTAGTGGCTACACCTTC CASSPRGISGYTF
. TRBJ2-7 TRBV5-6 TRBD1 TGTGCCAGCAGCTTAAGGGGGCTCGAGCAGTACTTC CASSLRGLEQYF
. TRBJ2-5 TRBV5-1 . TGCGCCAGCAGCTTATGGGACGCAGACGGGGGGACCCAGTACTTC CASSLWDADGGTQYF
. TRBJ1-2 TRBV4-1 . TGCGCCAGCAGCCAAGTTGTACGATTGAGTTATGGCTACACCTTC CASSQVVRLSYGYTF
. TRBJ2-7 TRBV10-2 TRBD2 TGCGCCAGCAGTGGTGGGGACTATCACGCGGGCTACGAGCAGTACTTC CASSGGDYHAGYEQYF
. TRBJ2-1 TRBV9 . TGTGCCAGCAGCGGAGCGGAATACAATGAGCAGTTCTTC CASSGAEYNEQFF
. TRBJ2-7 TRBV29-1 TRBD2 TGCAGCGTTGAAAGGGCTTTGCGGGGGGGCACCGAGCAGTACTTC CSVERALRGGTEQYF
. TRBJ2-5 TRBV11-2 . TGTGCCAGCAGCTTAGTCGGGGTTTTAGAGACCCAGTACTTC CASSLVGVLETQYF
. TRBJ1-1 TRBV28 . TGTGCCAGCAGTTTATTGGCGGGGTCCGGGGAGAGCACTGAAGCTTTCTTT CASSLLAGSGESTEAFF
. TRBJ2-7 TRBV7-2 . TGTGCCAGCAGCTTAGTAAGAGTCTCCTACGAGCAGTACTTC CASSLVRVSYEQYF
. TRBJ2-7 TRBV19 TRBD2 TGTGCCAGTAGTCGCGCGCGGGGGGTCTGGGAGCAGTACTTC CASSRARGVWEQYF
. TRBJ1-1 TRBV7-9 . TGTGCCAGCAGCTTAGCCCGCGGGGGGACCACTGAAGCTTTCTTT CASSLARGGTTEAFF
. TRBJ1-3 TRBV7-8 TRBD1 TGTGCCAGCAGCGCCTACTACGACAGGGACGGAAACACCATATATTTT CASSAYYDRDGNTIYF
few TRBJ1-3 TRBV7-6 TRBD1 TGTGCCAGCAGCGAACAGGGGGCGTTCTCTGGAAACACCATATATTTT CASSEQGAFSGNTIYF
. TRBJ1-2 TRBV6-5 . TGTGCCAGCAGCCAGGAGGTAGGCTATGGCTACACCTTC CASSQEVGYGYTF
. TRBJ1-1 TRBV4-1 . TGCGCCAGCAGCCAAGATTTGGGGGGCACTGAAGCTTTCTTT CASSQDLGGTEAFF
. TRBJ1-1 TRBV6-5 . TGTGCCAGCAGTTACGGTGCGGGGAGGAGTGAAGCTTTCTTT CASSYGAGRSEAFF
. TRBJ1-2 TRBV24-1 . TGTGCCACCGCAACCTTGGGAGGGAACGGCTACACCTTC CATATLGGNGYTF
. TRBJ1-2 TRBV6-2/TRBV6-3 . TGTGCCAGCAGCCAGGGAGGTGGCTACACCTTC CASSQGGGYTF
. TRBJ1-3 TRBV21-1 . TGTGCCAGCAGCCCCCCAGAGGGTTTTCCTGGAAACACCATATATTTT CASSPPEGFPGNTIYF
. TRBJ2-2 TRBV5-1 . TGCGCCAGCAGCTTGGACATGAACACCGGGGAGCTGTTTTTT CASSLDMNTGELFF